This TCR beta chain was sequenced for a study of T cell repertoires in cytomegalovirus infection. Across the study: Matching HLA type and CMV infection were both indicated by public TCR beta signatures. General observations from the study: CMV-specific TCR beta clonotypes restricted by HLA-C were the ones dominating the ex vivo response.

Using its own MiXCR run on the reads, TCRdb lists one record per CDR3 protein. The sample lists roughly 500,000 distinct CDR3 sequences; 30% to 40% were seen once. Per the germline V gene, CDR1 is MGHDK and CDR2 is SYGVNS. There are 16 residues in the CDR3. With V trimmed by 4 bases and J by 6 bases, 8 bases remained unmatched. Turning to this clonotype: No antigen is known for it.

The material sequenced was cultured PBMCs, taken from culture after CMV antigen stimulation. The receptor was derived from a human donor in good health (CMV status not recorded). Some clones in this sample may be carry-over from other donors' samples. The rearrangement links TRBV25-1 to TRBJ2-1, with 11 bases aligning to TRBD2. Here the CDR3 DNA reads TGTGCCAGCAGTGTTTTTGGGACTAGCGGTATCAATGAGCAGTTCTTC. Encoded protein: CASSVFGTSGINEQFF.